This entry concerns a single T cell receptor beta chain. What it binds is not known. TCRdb itself ran the reads through MiXCR, one entry per CDR3 protein. Counted here are some 270,000 distinct CDR3 sequences, about 18% occurring once; the ten biggest clones make up approximately 44%. The entry originates in a study of T cell repertoires in cytomegalovirus infection. Study-wide findings and caveats: The ex vivo response was dominated by HLA-C-restricted CMV-specific TCR beta clonotypes. Public TCR beta family frequency separated CMV-and-HLA carriers, including in an independent cohort.

The source material was CD8+ T cells from PBMCs. The clonotype originates from a human donor in good health (CMV status not recorded). Some clones in this sample may be carry-over from other donors' samples.

In DNA, the CDR3 is TGTGCCAGCAGGGAACAGGGATACATCGACGAGCAGTACTTC. Its translation is CASREQGYIDEQYF. J is TRBJ2-7 and V is TRBV28; tentative D call: TRBD1 (6 bases). V gave up 6 bases and J gave up 5 bases, with 17 bases separating them. The CDR3 has 14 amino acids. Looked up from germline, CDR1 is MDHEN and CDR2 is SYDVKM.